This TCR beta chain was observed in a study of cytotoxic CD8 clonotypes in ibrutinib-treated CLL (dated by TCRdb to the early 2020s). Background for the entire study: The cohort included about 15 treatment-naive and under 13 relapsed/refractory patients; approximately 17 were IGHV unmutated. Partial responses were observed in roughly 24 patients and complete responses in 2; after a median follow-up of around 68 months, remission was maintained in approximately 14 patients and progression was observed in roughly 12. The response samples were drawn at a median of roughly eleven months into treatment, with a range of about 6 to 36 months. On average, each sample yielded 270,000 or so productive templates and under 95,000 productive rearrangements. Of the 90 or so participants in the trial, roughly 25 had longitudinal samples available. Cryopreserved peripheral blood mononuclear cells were collected at three points: before therapy, at response, and at either sustained remission or disease progression. Every sample from remission and from progressive disease was obtained while the patients were still on ibrutinib. What the study reported, not specific to this receptor: Baseline clonality was found to be higher than that of age-matched healthy donors and was strongly correlated with circulating CD8+ T-cell counts. Clonality increased at ibrutinib response, stayed stable in sustained remission, and fell back toward baseline at progression. Sampling times were not matched between patients in sustained remission and patients whose disease was progressing, and lymph node repertoires were not examined. Public clonotypes were rare and either shrank or stayed stable during treatment, and the rise in clonality at ibrutinib response reflected expansion of private clonotypes.

From the germline V gene, CDR1 is SGDLS and CDR2 is YYNGEE. V lost 1 base and J lost 0 bases; the stretch between them is 8 bases long. From its cysteine to its phenylalanine, the CDR3 spans 15 amino acids. CDR3 DNA is the only sequence kept; it has 45 bases, read in frame from the first base. Regarding this clone: Its antigen has not been determined. No much larger clone is present one base from it, and per-base qualities are unavailable.

Explained via the paper, the time point label denotes: 12 months on ibrutinib. For TCR beta library preparation, around 2 micrograms of genomic DNA were isolated from cryopreserved PBMCs. High-throughput TCR beta sequencing was performed on longitudinal blood samples from CLL patients receiving ibrutinib monotherapy. The patients took part in an open-label, single-center phase 2 trial of ibrutinib monotherapy. The goal of deep resolution MiSeq sequencing was a depth between 1 in 1 million and 1 in 200,000 T cells, and coverage averaged 10x per clonotype. The immunoSEQ hsTCRB Kit was used to generate the TCR beta libraries. The original methods were these. The data were analyzed with ImmunoSEQ Analyzer and ImmunoSEQ Data Assistant, and V, D and J gene assignments followed IMGT definitions. Clonality, which ranges from 0 to 1, was calculated as one minus the normalized Shannon entropy of productive rearrangement frequencies. Public clonotype analysis was restricted to overrepresented clonotypes comprising at least 0.05% of each patient's repertoire. Repertoires from roughly 13 age-matched healthy donors in immuneACCESS were used as clonality controls. TCRdb took over this immuneACCESS table, retaining in-frame rearrangements with V and J assigned. Such tables are incomplete; in checked studies, under half of the missing clones stem from an unresolved V gene, and the remainder is unexplained. That table gives V, J and clone size, and the DNA gave D and trimming. The table for this sample lists some 93,000 clones; approximately 82% of them were counted only once. The top ten clonotypes cover about 33% of the sample.

The chain is encoded by TRBV9 joined to TRBJ2-1; a confident D gene designation cannot be given. The starting material was PBMCs, obtained after 12 months of ibrutinib treatment. The source of this sequence is a human donor with chronic lymphocytic leukemia. The CDR3 reads CASSVRPSSYNEQFF. The nucleotides read TGTGCCAGCAGCGTACGCCCGAGCTCCTACAATGAGCAGTTCTTC.